This T cell receptor (beta chain) was recorded in a study of blood T cell repertoires in COVID-19. Overall study: The United States, Italy and Spain were the sources of the acute and convalescent COVID-19 samples. T cells, B-cell-depleted T cells, or PBMCs provided the cDNA or gDNA that served as material.

Authors' data handling: Amplification of reference gene primers was used by the study to estimate nucleated cell counts. Some clones are missing from TCRdb's copy, which holds only in-frame ones; the method was immunoSEQ multiplex PCR. V, J and clone size derive from that table, while D and trimming were established from the DNA sequence. The table includes under 100,000 clones, 90% detected once. Trimming removed 4 bases at V and 0 bases at J, with 12 bases between. Germline loops: CDR1 MGHRA, CDR2 YSYEKL. CDR3 length: 15 amino acids. The TCR was taken from a man in his fifties with acute or convalescent COVID-19. The sample taken for sequencing was peripheral blood. The J gene is TRBJ1-1, the V gene TRBV4-1; tentative D call: TRBD1 (6 bases). The chain's CDR3 is CASSPGHDMNTEAFF. DNA for the CDR3: TGCGCCAGCAGCCCGGGACACGACATGAACACTGAAGCTTTCTTT.